This TCR beta chain came from a study of cytomegalovirus exposure and HLA in healthy donors. This clone was seen a single time. The antigen is unknown. One end of the junction varies from germline; a read error may be responsible. CDR1 is SEHNR and CDR2 is FQNEAQ in the germline V gene (reference sequence). The CDR3 totals 13 residues. Study results and caveats: An analysis was carried out later, and it reportedly showed fewer N-insertions in an Asian-associated ancestry cluster than the 666-donor mean. What a later analysis showed was that several of the most significant clusters appeared linked to common viral pathogens. Testing in vitro showed a few CMV-associated chains specific for CMV antigens.

The primer mix had 60 Vbeta and 13 Jbeta primers. The table came from immunoSEQ multiplex PCR; TCRdb's copy has only in-frame clones and leaves some out. The profile covers 120,000 or so clones, with around four fifths appearing a single time and around 3.7% taken by the ten largest. The receptor was isolated from a woman aged 40 to 49 in good health and CMV-seronegative. The V call is TRBV7-9, the J call TRBJ2-5; D is perhaps TRBD1 (5 bases). Sequencing was done on a sample of PBMCs. The CDR3 region is CSSSFQGAGTQYF. The CDR3 bases are TGTTCCAGCAGCTTCCAAGGGGCCGGGACCCAGTACTTC.